The present T cell receptor (beta chain) was sequenced within a study of cytomegalovirus exposure and HLA in healthy donors. General study results and limits: An analysis that was carried out later associated 15,000 to 20,000 TCR beta sequences with HLA alleles at 0.05 false discovery rate.

The PCR contained 60 Vbeta and 13 Jbeta primers. TCRdb keeps only in-frame clones here, not all; method: immunoSEQ multiplex PCR. This table has 55,000 to 80,000 clones, approximately 75% appearing once. As regards this clone: Its antigen is unidentified.

The receptor's source is a man aged 50-60 years in good health and CMV-seropositive. The sample comprised PBMCs.

CDR3 DNA: TGTGCCAGCAGTTTCCCTCGGACAGGGATGGACTATGGCTACACCTTC. Its translation: CASSFPRTGMDYGYTF. The V and J genes are TRBV28 and TRBJ1-2, with 8 bases fitting TRBD1. V trimming: 3 bases; J trimming: 3 bases; junction bases outside the gene matches: 9. CDR3 length equals 16 residues. In germline, CDR1 is MDHEN, CDR2 SYDVKM.